The rows below give T cell receptor beta chains drawn from one sample of a study of patients and donors after allogeneic stem cell transplantation. Each CDR3 protein gets one entry after TCRdb re-called the RT-PCR reads with MiXCR. This sample has roughly 960,000 distinct CDR3 sequences; around 17% occur once, and the top ten carry around 6%. The specimen was blood, either unsorted or a sorted T cell fraction (not recorded which). All receptors derive from a human donor who was either an allogeneic HSCT recipient or a stem cell or donor lymphocyte infusion donor (not recorded which). It is not recorded whose cells these are; they may come from a transplant donor. The CDR3 runs from the conserved cysteine through the conserved F or W. A D gene is named only where the DNA matches it firmly. Some rows have no size entry. The others give once, few or many, or a class for an expanded clone.

J: TRBJ2-1; D: NA; size: NA; V: TRBV7-2; DNA: TGTGCCAGCAGAGCCGATAGGGGCAACTACAATGAGCAGTTCTTC; CDR3: CASRADRGNYNEQFF
J: TRBJ1-2; D: TRBD1; size: NA; V: TRBV6-5; DNA: TGTGCCAGCAGTTTTGGCAGGGGGTTGTATGGCTACACCTTC; CDR3: CASSFGRGLYGYTF
J: TRBJ2-1; D: TRBD2; size: NA; V: TRBV7-9; DNA: TGTGCCAGCACCCCCCCCGGGGGGGACAATGAGCAGTTCTTC; CDR3: CASTPPGGDNEQFF
J: TRBJ2-7; D: NA; size: NA; V: TRBV7-8; DNA: TGTGCCAGCAGTACCCACCTAAACGAGCAGTACTTC; CDR3: CASSTHLNEQYF
J: TRBJ2-7; D: TRBD1; size: few; V: TRBV9; DNA: TGTGCCAGCAGCGGGGATTCCGGGACAGCTTTCTACGAGCAGTACTTC; CDR3: CASSGDSGTAFYEQYF
J: TRBJ1-2; D: TRBD1; size: once; V: TRBV6-2/TRBV6-3; DNA: TGTGCCAGCAGTTACCCAGTGCCGGGACAGGGGGCTATTGGCTACACCTTC; CDR3: CASSYPVPGQGAIGYTF
J: TRBJ2-7; D: NA; size: few; V: TRBV20-1; DNA: TGCAGTGCTAGAGATAAGGAGGCAGGGGGGCCTGAGGTGCAGTACTTC; CDR3: CSARDKEAGGPEVQYF
J: TRBJ2-3; D: TRBD2; size: NA; V: TRBV12-3/TRBV12-4; DNA: TGTGCCAGTAAACTAGCGGGAGTGGGGACAGATACGCAGTATTTT; CDR3: CASKLAGVGTDTQYF
J: TRBJ2-7; D: NA; size: NA; V: TRBV20-1; DNA: TGCAGTGCTAAGGCTTCGTATGCCTACGAGCAGTACTTC; CDR3: CSAKASYAYEQYF
J: TRBJ2-2; D: TRBD1; size: many; V: TRBV7-8; DNA: TGTGCCAGCAGCTTGGGGACAGGCGCGAACACCGGGGAGCTGTTTTTT; CDR3: CASSLGTGANTGELFF
J: TRBJ1-1; D: TRBD1; size: NA; V: TRBV4-1; DNA: TGCGCCAGCAGCCAAGGTCGACAGGGCCTGCTTGGCACTGAAGCTTTCTTT; CDR3: CASSQGRQGLLGTEAFF
J: TRBJ2-3; D: NA; size: NA; V: TRBV4-3; DNA: TGCGCCAGCAGCCAAGCCGGGGGCGGACTTGGCACAGATACGCAGTATTTT; CDR3: CASSQAGGGLGTDTQYF
J: TRBJ1-1; D: TRBD1; size: NA; V: TRBV10-3; DNA: TGTGCCATCAGTGAGTCGACAGGGTACGTAGCAGCTTTCTTT; CDR3: CAISESTGYVAAFF
J: TRBJ2-6; D: NA; size: few; V: TRBV5-1; DNA: TGCGCCAGCTTTCAGACCTCTGGGGCCAACGTCCTGACTTTC; CDR3: CASFQTSGANVLTF
J: TRBJ2-2; D: TRBD2; size: NA; V: TRBV7-8; DNA: TGTGCCAGCAGCCTCCGGGAGAGGAGCGGGGGAGGCTACGGGGAGCTGTTTTTT; CDR3: CASSLRERSGGGYGELFF
J: TRBJ1-5; D: NA; size: NA; V: TRBV27; DNA: TGTGCCAGCAGCATATCTTTTCCGGGGGCGATGGGTCAGCCCCAGCATTTT; CDR3: CASSISFPGAMGQPQHF
J: TRBJ2-1; D: TRBD1; size: few; V: TRBV11-3; DNA: TGTGCCAGCAGCTTAGGTGGGGGACAGAGCAATGAGCAGTTCTTC; CDR3: CASSLGGGQSNEQFF
J: TRBJ2-1; D: TRBD2; size: NA; V: TRBV4-1; DNA: TGCGCCAGCAGCCAAGATCCCTCTAGCGGGGCTTACAATGAGCAGTTCTTC; CDR3: CASSQDPSSGAYNEQFF
J: TRBJ1-2; D: NA; size: few; V: TRBV13; DNA: TGTGCCAGCAGCCGGAGTCAGGGAACTGGCTACACCTTC; CDR3: CASSRSQGTGYTF
J: TRBJ2-5; D: TRBD1; size: few; V: TRBV9; DNA: TGTGCCAGCAGCGCGGGACAGCTCCGCGAGACCCAGTACTTC; CDR3: CASSAGQLRETQYF
J: TRBJ1-1; D: TRBD1; size: NA; V: TRBV20-1; DNA: TGCAGTGCTCAGACCGGGACAGGGAACACTGAAGCTTTCTTT; CDR3: CSAQTGTGNTEAFF
J: TRBJ1-6; D: NA; size: few; V: TRBV9; DNA: TGTGCCAGCAGCGCCCGGGTTTCTAATTCACCCCTCCACTTT; CDR3: CASSARVSNSPLHF
J: TRBJ1-1; D: NA; size: few; V: TRBV9; DNA: TGTGCCAGCAGCGTAGGGGAGGGGAATGAAGCTTTCTTT; CDR3: CASSVGEGNEAFF
J: TRBJ2-5; D: NA; size: NA; V: TRBV2; DNA: TGTGCCAGCAGTGAAGCGGGCTTCAGGATGACGGAGACCCAGTACTTC; CDR3: CASSEAGFRMTETQYF
J: TRBJ1-1; D: NA; size: NA; V: TRBV7-9; DNA: TGTGCCAGCAGCTTAGCGGTCACGGGCACTGAAGCTTTCTTT; CDR3: CASSLAVTGTEAFF
J: TRBJ1-2; D: NA; size: few; V: TRBV20-1; DNA: TGCAGTGCTGAGGGGAGGGGTGGCTACACCTTC; CDR3: CSAEGRGGYTF
J: TRBJ1-1; D: TRBD1; size: few; V: TRBV5-1; DNA: TGCGCCAGCAGCGAACGGACAGGGGGAATGAACACTGAAGCTTTCTTT; CDR3: CASSERTGGMNTEAFF
J: TRBJ2-5; D: TRBD1; size: few; V: TRBV5-5; DNA: TGTGCCAGCAGCTATAACAGACAGGGGAGGAGAGAGACCCAGTACTTC; CDR3: CASSYNRQGRRETQYF
J: TRBJ2-7; D: TRBD2; size: few; V: TRBV20-1; DNA: TGCAGTGCGACCGGGGGGAGGGCCCGTGGTGAGCAGTACTTC; CDR3: CSATGGRARGEQYF